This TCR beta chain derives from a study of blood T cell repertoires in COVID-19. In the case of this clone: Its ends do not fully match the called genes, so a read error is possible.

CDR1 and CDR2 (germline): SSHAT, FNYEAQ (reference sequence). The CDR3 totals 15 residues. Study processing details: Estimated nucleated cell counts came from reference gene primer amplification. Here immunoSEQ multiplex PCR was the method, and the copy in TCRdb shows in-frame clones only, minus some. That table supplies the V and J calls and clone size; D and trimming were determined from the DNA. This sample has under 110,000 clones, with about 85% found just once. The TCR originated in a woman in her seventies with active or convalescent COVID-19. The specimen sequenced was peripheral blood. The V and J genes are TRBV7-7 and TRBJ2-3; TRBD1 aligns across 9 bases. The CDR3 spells CASSLGDRAYDTQYF. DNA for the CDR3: TGTGCTAGCAGCTTAGGGGACAGGGCATACGATACGCAGTATTTT.